This T cell receptor (beta chain) was recorded in a study of blood T cell repertoires in COVID-19. This CDR3 has 14 amino acids. Trimming cost V 6 bases and J 4 bases, with 15 bases left between them. Germline loops: CDR1 LNHDA, CDR2 SQIVND (reference sequence). The assay was immunoSEQ multiplex PCR, and TCRdb's table has in-frame clones only and misses some. The sample yields a few hundred thousand clones, around nine tenths seen once. This clone was seen many times. Input material: peripheral blood. The source is a man between 18 and 35 years old with COVID-19, enrolled during active disease. The chain is built from TRBV19 and TRBJ1-1; the D gene is possibly TRBD1 (6 bases). For the CDR3, the DNA is TGTGCCAGTAGGCCCCCAGGGGCTCGCACTGAAGCTTTCTTT. Residues: CASRPPGARTEAFF.